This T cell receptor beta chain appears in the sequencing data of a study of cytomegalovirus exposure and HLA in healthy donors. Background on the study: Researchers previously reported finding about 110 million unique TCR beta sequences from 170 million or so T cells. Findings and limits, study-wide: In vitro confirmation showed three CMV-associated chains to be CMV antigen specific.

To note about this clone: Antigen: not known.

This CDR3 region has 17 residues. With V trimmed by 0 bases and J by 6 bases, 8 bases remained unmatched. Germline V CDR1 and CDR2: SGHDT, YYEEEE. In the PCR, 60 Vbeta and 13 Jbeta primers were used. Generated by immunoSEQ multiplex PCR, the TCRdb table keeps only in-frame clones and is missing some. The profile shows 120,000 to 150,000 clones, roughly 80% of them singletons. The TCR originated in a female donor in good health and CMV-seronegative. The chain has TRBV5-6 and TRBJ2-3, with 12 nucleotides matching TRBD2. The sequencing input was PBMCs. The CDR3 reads CASSLGLLAGGEDTQYF. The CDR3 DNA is TGTGCCAGCAGCTTGGGTCTACTAGCGGGAGGCGAGGATACGCAGTATTTT.